These 25 T cell receptor beta chains came from one sample sequenced in a study of post-analysis software for immune sequencing data. The antigens of these receptors remain unknown. Study conclusions and caveats: Included in a set of roughly five TRBV segments more frequent in patients than controls were TRBV5-6, TRBV5-1 and TRBV20-1.

The library was made from cDNA and included unique molecular identifiers. TCRdb called the PCR reads again in MiXCR, with one record for every CDR3 protein. This sample has roughly 540,000 distinct CDR3 sequences, with around a third found just once. Sample: blood. Receptor source: a girl between 2 and 17 years old with multiple sclerosis.

The V gene is TRBV5-1, the J gene TRBJ1-1; D perhaps matches TRBD1 (5 bases). The CDR3 is 14 amino acids. Trimming took 0 bases from V and 5 from J, leaving 11 bases between them. Looked up from germline, CDR1 is SGHRS and CDR2 is YFSETQ. CDR3 DNA sequence: TGCGCCAGCAGCTTGGGTTCAGGGCGGACTGAAGCTTTCTTT. Translation gives CASSLGSGRTEAFF.

This clonotype was counted between two and nine times. Written as DNA, the CDR3 is TGTGCCAGCTCACAGGTAAAGGGCTCCTACAATGAGCAGTTCTTC. Translating it yields CASSQVKGSYNEQFF. The chain uses TRBV18 and TRBJ2-1; D call uncertain. The CDR3 is 15 amino acids. Germline V gene sequence: CDR1 KGHSH, CDR2 LQKENI. The V end was cut by 4 bases, the J end by 0 bases, with 10 bases between.

J is TRBJ2-3 and V is TRBV6-6; TRBD1 matches 9 bases. From germline, CDR1 is MNHNY and CDR2 SVGAGI (reference sequence). V trimming: 6 bases; J trimming: 6 bases; junction bases outside the gene matches: 10. The CDR3 totals 15 residues. The CDR3 region is CASSSPGQGKDTQYF. The CDR3, as DNA: TGTGCCAGCAGCTCTCCGGGACAGGGAAAGGATACGCAGTATTTT.

This clonotype was observed a few times. The V and J genes are TRBV20-1 and TRBJ2-1, with TRBD1 matching 7 bases. The germline gives CDR1 DFQATT, CDR2 SNEGSKA (reference sequence). V lost 5 bases to trimming and J lost 8 bases; unmatched junction nucleotides: 6. The CDR3 length is 12 residues. Here the CDR3 reads CSAQDRLDEQFF. CDR3 nucleotide sequence: TGCAGTGCTCAGGACAGGCTCGATGAGCAGTTCTTC.

This clonotype turned up a few times. The chain uses TRBV15 and TRBJ1-2; no firm D call. Germline V CDR1 and CDR2: LNHNV, YYDKDF (reference sequence). V was clipped by 4 bases and J by 2 bases, with 14 bases between them. The CDR3 runs to 15 residues. The CDR3 DNA sequence: TGTGCCACCAGCACGAAGAGTTTGACCAACTATGGCTACACCTTC. It codes for CATSTKSLTNYGYTF.

The rearrangement links TRBV12-3 or TRBV12-4 to TRBJ2-3; TRBD2 agrees at 12 bases. The CDR3 spans 15 residues. V gave up 10 bases and J gave up 4 bases; unmatched junction bases: 9. The CDR3 DNA is TGTGCCAACCGGACTAGCGGGGTGACGGCAGATACGCAGTATTTT. Protein product: CANRTSGVTADTQYF.

The V and J genes are TRBV4-1 and TRBJ1-2; D is unresolved. Trimming removed 0 bases from V and 1 base from J, with 18 bases in between. The CDR3 is made up of 18 amino acids. Germline V gene data show CDR1 as MGHRA and CDR2 as YSYEKL. The CDR3 reads CASSQDPAALRLNYGYTF. In nucleotides, the CDR3 is TGCGCCAGCAGCCAAGATCCGGCAGCCCTACGGCTTAACTATGGCTACACCTTC.

In the case of this clonotype: One end of the junction fails to match germline, which may point to a read error. The rearrangement uses TRBV20-1 and TRBJ1-1; weak D call: TRBD1 (6 bases). This CDR3 contains 13 residues. Germline lookup yields CDR1 DFQATT and CDR2 SNEGSKA (reference sequence). The CDR3: CSAKGQRNTDAFF. DNA for the CDR3: TGCAGTGCTAAAGGACAGCGGAACACTGACGCTTTCTTT.

The chain recombines TRBV7-9 with TRBJ2-1, with D possibly called TRBD1 or TRBD2 (7 bases each). Germline lookup yields CDR1 SEHNR and CDR2 FQNEAQ (reference sequence). The CDR3 totals 16 residues. Trimming removed 2 bases at V and 6 bases at J, with 17 bases between. The CDR3, as DNA: TGTGCCAGCAGCTTACAGGGGGGGGCCTCTTTCAATGAGCAGTTCTTC. It encodes CASSLQGGASFNEQFF.

This clonotype was recorded a few times. J is TRBJ1-2 and V is TRBV11-2; tentative D call: TRBD1 (5 bases). The CDR3 totals 15 residues. V gave up 4 bases and J gave up 4 bases, with 16 bases separating them. Per the germline V gene, CDR1 is SGHAT and CDR2 is FQNNGV. CDR3: CASSSPTRGIYGYTF. The CDR3 DNA sequence: TGTGCCAGCAGCTCCCCGACAAGGGGAATCTATGGCTACACCTTC.

In this sample, this clonotype turned up a few times. The chain recombines TRBV3-1 with TRBJ2-1, with 7 bases that match TRBD1. J lost 0 bases, V lost 1 base, and 6 bases had no gene match. This CDR3 region has 17 residues. CDR1 LGHDT and CDR2 YNNKEL come from the germline V gene (reference sequence). As DNA, the CDR3 is TGTGCCAGCAGCCAAGCCAGGGACAGTTACTCCTACAATGAGCAGTTCTTC. It translates to CASSQARDSYSYNEQFF.

The chain links TRBV12-3 or TRBV12-4 to TRBJ2-1; 12 bases agree with TRBD2. Trimming took 4 bases from V and 7 from J; bases not matched to a gene: 14. The CDR3 sequence is 18 residues long. DNA of the CDR3: TGTGCCAGCAGTTCTGGCCCACTTTCTAGCGGGGGGGCGAATGAGCAGTTCTTC. This sequence encodes CASSSGPLSSGGANEQFF.

This clonotype came up a few times. The chain carries TRBV29-1 and TRBJ2-3; D tentatively reads TRBD1 or TRBD2 (5 bases each). Germline CDR1 is SQVTM and CDR2 is ANQGSEA. This CDR3 is 14 amino acids long. The V gene lost 6 bases and the J gene lost 1 base, with 14 bases spanning the gap. The CDR3 sequence: CSVDTGTRTDTQYF. For the CDR3, the DNA is TGCAGCGTAGATACCGGGACCCGCACAGATACGCAGTATTTT.

The rearrangement links TRBV15 to TRBJ1-4; D unclear. Deletions cut 5 bases from V and 8 bases from J, with 9 bases between. CDR3 size: 12 residues. Germline CDR1 is LNHNV and CDR2 is YYDKDF (reference sequence). This chain's CDR3 is CATSRAREKLFF. In DNA, the CDR3 is TGTGCCACCAGCCGGGCGAGAGAAAAACTGTTTTTT.

This clonotype was seen ten or more times. The V call is TRBV29-1, the J call TRBJ2-1; D might be TRBD1 (6 bases). Between the trimmed V and J ends, which lost 0 bases and 7 bases, there was a span of 16 bases. Germline assignment: CDR1 SQVTM and CDR2 ANQGSEA. The CDR3 has 15 amino acids. Written as DNA, the CDR3 is TGCAGCGTTGAAGATCCACTCACAGGGTCTAATGAGCAGTTCTTC. It is translated as CSVEDPLTGSNEQFF.

A few counts support this clonotype. This rearrangement joins TRBV5-1 to TRBJ2-3, with 8 bases that match TRBD2. This CDR3 spans 16 amino acids. The germline V gene encodes CDR1 SGHRS and CDR2 YFSETQ. The ends lost 2 bases at V and 3 bases at J; junction bases unmatched: 8. The CDR3 nucleotides read TGCGCCAGCAGCTTAAACGGGGGGGCTACAACAGATACGCAGTATTTT. Translating gives CASSLNGGATTDTQYF. Full variable domain (outside the CDR3, taken from reference TRBV5-1 and TRBJ2-3): KAGVTQTPRYLIKTRGQQVTLSCSPISGHRSVSWYQQTPGQGLQFLFEYFSETQRNKGNFPGRFSGRQFSNSRSEMNVSTLELGDSALYLCASSLNGGATTDTQYFGPGTRLTVL.

V usage is TRBV29-1 and J usage is TRBJ1-2; 7 bases fit TRBD1. After removal of 7 bases from V and 6 bases from J, the junction contained 2 bases not matched to a gene. Germline assignment: CDR1 SQVTM and CDR2 ANQGSEA. This CDR3 contains 10 residues. The CDR3 region has the DNA TGCAGCGCCGGGACAGATGGCTACACCTTC. It specifies CSAGTDGYTF.

This chain uses TRBV29-1 with TRBJ1-1, with TRBD1 as a possible D gene (6 bases). Trimming cost V 6 bases and J 1 base, with 18 bases left between them. Per the germline V gene, CDR1 is SQVTM and CDR2 is ANQGSEA. The CDR3 is made up of 15 amino acids. The CDR3 spells CSVVGGVQGNTEAFF. Written as DNA, the CDR3 is TGCAGCGTCGTTGGGGGGGTACAGGGGAACACTGAAGCTTTCTTT.

CDR3 region: CASSYGIKDEQFF. The CDR3 nucleotides are TGTGCCAGCAGTTACGGGATCAAGGATGAGCAGTTCTTC. The rearrangement links TRBV6-6 to TRBJ2-1; D is undetermined. Looked up from germline, CDR1 is MNHNY and CDR2 is SVGAGI (reference sequence). The CDR3 runs 13 residues. Trimming took 2 bases from V and 8 from J, leaving 10 bases between them.

This chain connects TRBV11-2 to TRBJ2-7; 11 bases map to TRBD2. After removal of 4 bases from V and 2 bases from J, the junction contained 7 bases not matched to a gene. Germline V gene data show CDR1 as SGHAT and CDR2 as FQNNGV. The CDR3 extends over 16 amino acids. The CDR3: CASSSLAGGDAYEQYF. CDR3 nucleotide sequence: TGTGCCAGCAGCTCCCTAGCGGGGGGCGATGCCTACGAGCAGTACTTC. The full variable domain, rest sourced from reference TRBV11-2 and TRBJ2-7, is EAGVAQSPRYKIIEKRQSVAFWCNPISGHATLYWYQQILGQGPKLLIQFQNNGVVDDSQLPKDRFSAERLKGVDSTLKIQPAKLEDSAVYLCASSSLAGGDAYEQYFGPGTRLTVT.

In this sample, this clonotype turned up a few times. V gene TRBV3-1 combines with J gene TRBJ1-2; TRBD1 might be the D (5 bases). Per germline, CDR1 LGHDT and CDR2 YNNKEL (reference sequence). Between the trimmed V and J ends, which lost 0 bases and 8 bases, there was a span of 16 bases. CDR3 size: 15 residues. The CDR3 DNA follows: TGTGCCAGCAGCCAAGATCCTGGCAGGGTAAAGGGCTACACCTTC. Protein product: CASSQDPGRVKGYTF.

This clonotype was detected only once. The rearrangement links TRBV25-1 to TRBJ2-1; D ambiguous. Germline assignment: CDR1 MGHDK and CDR2 SYGVNS. The CDR3 length is 12 residues. V lost 0 bases and J 9 bases, leaving 6 bases between the germline ends. CDR3 loop: CASSEYISEQFF. In DNA, the CDR3 is TGTGCCAGCAGTGAATATATTAGTGAGCAGTTCTTC.

This sequence joins TRBV24-1 and TRBJ2-1, with 9 positions matching TRBD2. The CDR3 is 16 amino acids. J gave up 9 bases and V 4 bases, and 12 bases lay outside the gene matches. Germline-derived CDR1 and CDR2 are KGHDR and SFDVKD. The CDR3 coding sequence is TGTGCCACCAGTGAGGGCGGGGGGGCAATCTCGGGTGAGCAGTTCTTC. Translating gives CATSEGGGAISGEQFF.

This chain joins TRBV18 and TRBJ1-5; D might be TRBD1 (6 bases). The CDR3 has 17 amino acids. Germline V gene data show CDR1 as KGHSH and CDR2 as LQKENI. Trimming stripped 3 bases from V and 4 bases from J, with 19 bases between. CDR3: CASSPFRRDTKNQPQHF. As DNA, the CDR3 is TGTGCCAGCTCACCTTTCCGCCGGGACACTAAAAATCAGCCCCAGCATTTT. Looking up the rest from reference TRBV18 and TRBJ1-5 gives the full variable domain: NAGVMQNPRHLVRRRGQEARLRCSPMKGHSHVYWYRQLPEEGLKFMVYLQKENIIDESGMPKERFSAEFPKEGPSILRIQQVVRGDSAAYFCASSPFRRDTKNQPQHFGDGTRLSIL.

Comment on this clonotype: One junction end disagrees with the germline gene, perhaps due to a read error. CDR3 coding DNA: TGCGCCAGCGGCGCGGTGGACAGGGGGCTGAATTCACCCCCCCACTTT. Protein: CASGAVDRGLNSPPHF. V gene TRBV5-1 combines with J gene TRBJ1-6, with 11 bases identical to TRBD1. This CDR3 region has 16 residues. Germline V gene sequence: CDR1 SGHRS, CDR2 YFSETQ. The complete variable domain, with remaining parts taken from reference TRBV5-1 and TRBJ1-6, reads KAGVTQTPRYLIKTRGQQVTLSCSPISGHRSVSWYQQTPGQGLQFLFEYFSETQRNKGNFPGRFSGRQFSNSRSEMNVSTLELGDSALYLCASGAVDRGLNSPPHFGNGTRLTVT.